This entry lists 9 T cell receptor beta chains sequenced from one sample in a study of OX40 agonist ivuxolimab in advanced cancers. The method was immunoSEQ multiplex PCR; TCRdb's version includes in-frame clones alone and lacks a portion of them. This table has tens of thousands of clones, over 75% appearing once. The input for sequencing was CD4+ or CD8+ T cells sorted from blood, taken in a trial of the OX40 agonist ivuxolimab. Receptor source: an adult with an advanced solid tumor such as melanoma, head and neck, liver or kidney cancer.

The V call is TRBV19, the J call TRBJ2-2; TRBD1 or TRBD2 may be the D gene (5 bases each). Deletions cut 3 bases from V and 0 bases from J, with 14 bases between. Germline V gene sequence: CDR1 LNHDA, CDR2 SQIVND (reference sequence). This CDR3 comprises 17 residues. CDR3 loop: CASSIIFGAANTGELFF. The CDR3 region has the DNA TGTGCCAGTAGTATTATTTTCGGGGCGGCGAACACCGGGGAGCTGTTTTTT.

The table lists this clone with a few counts. The chain's CDR3 is CASSEGQAGANVLTF. CDR3 nucleotides: TGTGCCAGCAGTGAAGGGCAAGCTGGGGCCAACGTCCTGACTTTC. V usage is TRBV6-1 and J usage is TRBJ2-6; no definite D call. This CDR3 has 15 residues. Between the trimmed V and J ends, which lost 1 base and 2 bases, there was a span of 6 bases. The V gene's germline CDR1 is MNHNS and CDR2 SASEGT.

This clone was seen more than once but under ten times. This rearrangement joins TRBV7-9 to TRBJ2-2; tentatively, D is TRBD1 (5 bases). CDR1 is SEHNR and CDR2 is FQNEAQ in the germline V gene (reference sequence). The CDR3 totals 15 residues. The V end lost 7 bases, the J end lost 1 base, and 13 bases lay between the germline ends. This CDR3 is CASTLITGNTGELFF. The DNA of the CDR3 is TGTGCCAGCACCTTGATTACAGGGAACACCGGGGAGCTGTTTTTT.

This clone appeared once. The chain links TRBV29-1 to TRBJ2-2; unclear D gene. CDR1 and CDR2 (germline): SQVTM, ANQGSEA. Trimming pared 3 bases from V and 6 bases from J, leaving 14 bases between. This CDR3 has 14 amino acids. The CDR3 sequence: CSVESDFPSGELFF. In DNA, the CDR3 is TGCAGCGTTGAGAGTGACTTCCCATCCGGGGAGCTGTTTTTT.

This clone turned up a few times. The rearrangement joins TRBV29-1 to TRBJ2-4; no clear D. Per germline, CDR1 SQVTM and CDR2 ANQGSEA. The CDR3 sequence is 11 residues long. V lost 7 bases to trimming and J lost 4 bases, with 8 bases between them. The CDR3 region has the DNA TGCAGCGCTTTATGGAAAAACATTCAGTACTTC. Protein product: CSALWKNIQYF.

This chain links TRBV28 with TRBJ2-7; the match to TRBD1 covers 10 bases. CDR1 and CDR2 (germline): MDHEN, SYDVKM. V shed 5 bases and J 3 bases; nucleotides not matched to a gene: 4. CDR3 length equals 14 residues. CDR3: CASSLGQGNYEQYV. The CDR3 coding sequence is TGTGCCAGCAGTCTGGGACAGGGGAACTACGAGCAGTACGTC.

This clone showed up just once. The chain links TRBV29-1 to TRBJ1-1; 8 positions match TRBD1. Germline CDR1 is SQVTM and CDR2 is ANQGSEA. This CDR3 is 16 amino acids long. V shed 3 bases and J 5 bases; nucleotides not matched to a gene: 14. The CDR3 DNA reads TGCAGCGTTGAGCGGGGGTCACAGGGGGTTTCGACTGAAGCTTTCTTT. As protein: CSVERGSQGVSTEAFF.

The chain couples TRBV6-6 to TRBJ2-7; possible D gene TRBD1, 5 bases. The CDR3 has 13 residues. CDR1 and CDR2 from the germline V gene are MNHNY and SVGAGI (reference sequence). The ends were cut back, 2 bases at V and 6 bases at J, with 11 bases in the middle. The CDR3 spells CASSYQGVFEQYF. The CDR3 region has the DNA TGTGCCAGCAGTTACCAAGGGGTCTTCGAGCAGTACTTC.

In DNA, the CDR3 is TGTGCCAGCAGTCCCCCAGGCTCGACTAATGAAAAACTGTTTTTT. Protein product: CASSPPGSTNEKLFF. The chain couples TRBV27 to TRBJ1-4, with no clear D. The V end lost 5 bases, the J end lost 2 bases, and 12 bases lay between the germline ends. CDR3 size: 15 residues. Germline loops: CDR1 MNHEY, CDR2 SMNVEV (reference sequence).